A single T cell receptor beta chain is shown here with its context. What this receptor recognizes is not known. No qualities accompany the bases; no much larger clone lies one base away. The library was made by the immunoSEQ multiplex PCR assay. For the multiplex PCR, a mixture combining 60 forward primers for TCR Vbeta segments and 13 reverse primers for TCR Jbeta segments was used. A multiplex PCR assay on genomic DNA amplified the CDR3 region of rearranged TCR beta genes. On the Illumina HiSeq System, the amplified TCR beta libraries were sequenced as 87-base-pair reads. On the study's bioinformatics: Across the roughly 600 repertoires, a later analysis counted around 80 million unique TCR beta chains, approximately 10 million of which were shared by at least two donors. A nearest-neighbor algorithm error-corrected the raw reads and collapsed the reads into unique sequences, merging closely related sequences to remove PCR and sequencing errors. To assign V, D and J gene segments, CDR3 sequences were aligned to IMGT reference sequences. For a sequence to be retained, at least a six-nucleotide match to both a V gene segment and a J gene segment was required. Rearrangements were classified as productive when the CDR3 lacked stop codons and remained in frame with V and J, and all other rearrangements were classified as non-productive. Following IMGT convention, CDR3 was defined as the stretch from the second conserved V-encoded cysteine up to the conserved J-encoded phenylalanine. Sequences without an unambiguous match to a single V gene segment were excluded from the earlier analysis of 450 to 650 of the donors. An earlier analysis of about 590 of the donors classified V segments as functional when productive rearrangements were above 56.7% and as segregating when the standard deviation between donors was above 5%. A statistical classification framework was built to diagnose cytomegalovirus status from the catalog of TCR beta chain sequences. In a later analysis, V and J genes were assigned by comparing TCR nucleotide sequences against IMGT/GENE-DB human TR gene sequences. A later analysis assigned CDR3 sequences and most-parsimonious VDJ recombination scenarios with the TCRdist pipeline. In a later analysis, each TCR beta chain was defined by its CDR3 amino acid sequence together with its V-gene family, and reads without a unique V-gene family were excluded. To address suspected cross-contamination and a sequencing artifact, a later analysis removed roughly 640 highly shared, low-generation-probability nucleotide sequences. A later analysis calculated a clonal expansion index for each public chain from normalized within-repertoire ranks of inferred template counts. In a later analysis, generation probabilities were computed using a VDJ recombination model fitted to out-of-frame rearrangements, and the results were checked against IGoR. Hypergeometric tests were used in a later analysis to score TCR-TCR, TCR-HLA and TCR-CMV co-occurrence, with a repertoire-size bias correction applied to the TCR pairs. A later analysis estimated false discovery rates by permuting HLA or CMV assignments 20 times. In a later analysis, co-occurring TCRs were grouped with DBSCAN, and TCRdist sequence similarity was added when clustering was performed within HLA-allele-positive subsets. Repertoires with fewer than 30,000 or more than 120,000 public chains were left out of co-occurrence clustering, as were several repertoires with anomalous nucleotide sharing. As stored in TCRdb, this immuneACCESS dataset retains in-frame rearrangements with V and J assigned. A fraction of the clones does not appear; measured against another copy, unresolved V genes explain less than half of the discrepancy, and the remainder lacks a known reason. V and J calls plus clone size are reproduced from that table; the DNA served to infer D and trimming. The table for this sample lists 150,000 or so clones; roughly 80% of them were counted only once. Jointly, the top ten make up about 1.4% of the sample.

Based on the germline V gene, the CDR1 and CDR2 sequences are MDHEN and SYDVKM. The CDR3, from cysteine to phenylalanine, totals 14 residues. The retained sequence is limited to the CDR3, 42 bases, with the frame set at the first base. Trimming takes 6 bases from V and 1 base from J, and the germline ends sit 11 bases apart. The cohort comprised fewer than 750 healthy bone marrow donors. All cohort members were sampled while nominally healthy, although unrecorded immune exposures were likely present. The donor tested CMV seronegative, placing the donor among the roughly 400 seronegative members of the cohort. A peripheral blood sample was provided by each donor, and peripheral blood mononuclear cells were used for TCR beta sequencing. The Qiagen DNeasy Blood Extraction Kit was used to extract genomic DNA from the blood cell samples. The record originates from a study of cytomegalovirus exposure and HLA in healthy donors (dated by TCRdb to about 2017). About the investigation overall: An earlier analysis of roughly 570 of the donors reported roughly 300 Gb of sequence data and 95 million to 120 million unique TCR beta sequences obtained from around 190 million T cells. Roughly 320 gigabases of sequencing data and around 85 million unique TCR sequences made up an early release that covered nearly 650 HLA-typed donors. Of the roughly 400 genotyped donors, approximately 80% fell in the genetic ancestry cluster associated with self-reported Caucasian donors. The study aimed to test whether cataloging public T cell receptors could reveal signatures of past pathogen exposure. The study used immunosequencing to profile the T cell repertoires of 666 subjects and linked those repertoires to cytomegalovirus serostatus. Along with the approximately 650-subject first cohort, a separate validation cohort of around 120 different subjects was used. To predict cytomegalovirus infection status, the study brought together high-throughput TCR immunosequencing, statistical association of individual TCRs with disease status, and machine learning. In a later analysis, previously published TCR beta repertoires from several hundred donors were re-analyzed and high-resolution HLA genotyping was added so that TCR occurrence patterns could be studied. Rather than using new phenotypic data, the later analysis identified candidate immune exposures from TCR beta sequences and from how often those sequences occurred across donors. In an earlier analysis of more than 550 of the donors, high-throughput TCR beta sequencing was used to judge whether each TCR beta V gene segment behaved as functional or pseudogenic. Donor age, sex, ethnicity and CMV serostatus were collected together with the repertoire data. A later genetic analysis took genome-wide SNP genotypes for about 60% of the roughly 670 donors and used that subset as a discovery cohort. All discovery cohort repertoires had been generated using a single sequencing platform. Class I and class II HLA loci were covered by the typing at four-digit resolution. The number of donors typed differed by locus, with roughly 620-630 for A, B, C, DRB1 and DQB1, about 500 for DQA1, 600 to 610 for DPA1, and around 460 for DPB1. Because of strong linkage in the cohort, 4 to 6 DR-DQ haplotypes were treated as single units for association and clustering. Among roughly 400 genotyped donors of the cohort, an average of about 240,000 unique TCR beta nucleotide sequences was sequenced per donor, of which about 20% were non-productive. Points the paper makes about the study in general: Linkage disequilibrium might explain the correlated functional status among segregating V segments, but an unknown experimental factor could not be ruled out. The classifier was reported to diagnose cytomegalovirus status with high specificity and sensitivity in both the original and validation cohorts. A few of the identified cytomegalovirus-associated TCR beta chains were confirmed in vitro to be specific for cytomegalovirus antigens. CMV serostatus was the only immune exposure information available for the cohort. Because counts were too low, fewer than 20 rarely observed V segments, including chromosome 9 orphons, were excluded from the earlier analysis of fewer than 650 of the donors. The 87-base-pair reads could not distinguish some IMGT-functional V segments, including TRBV6-2 and TRBV6-3, so those segments were excluded. In a later analysis, most CMV-associated TCR beta chains were found to appear HLA-restricted, with HLA associations seemingly driven largely by CMV exposure. The presence/absence analyses assumed that sequencing depth was roughly uniform across donors, and that assumption may not be true. In a later analysis, HLA-associated TCR beta chains were found to be more clonally expanded and to have lower generation probabilities than equally common non-associated chains. A later analysis found that TCR association rates varied across HLA loci, with DRB1 alleles showing the most associated TCRs and HLA-C alleles the fewest. Assigning TCR associations to individual alleles was difficult when HLA alleles, especially DR and DQ, strongly co-occurred. Only TCR beta chains were sequenced in this cohort, and the absence of alpha or paired-chain data limited detectable features. In a later genetic analysis, a missense DCLRE1C variant was associated with V-gene and J-gene trimming of TCR beta chains, and the association was replicated in an independent cohort. A group of highly shared sequence variants was considered likely to be a technical artifact of the sequencing pipeline. The authors suggested that the approach could potentially be extended to other disease states and immunological phenotypes. According to a later analysis, parvovirus B19, influenza, CMV and Epstein-Barr virus appeared linked to several top co-occurrence clusters. In an earlier analysis of several hundred of the donors, most TCR beta V segments were observed in productive rearrangements about 87% or about 30% of the time, broadly matching IMGT annotations. Most TCR sequences were observed very rarely across donors, whereas some public TCRs were present in many individuals. In a later genetic analysis, fewer N-insertions in productive TCRs were reported among donors in an Asian-associated ancestry cluster than the roughly 700-donor mean. Because some donors lacked HLA typing at each locus, the association tests relied only on the typed subset. The study gave a list of over 150 TCR beta chains associated with cytomegalovirus. A later analysis associated about 16,000 TCR beta sequences with specific HLA alleles at a false discovery rate of 0.05. A further reported finding was that TCR beta sequences accurately predicted the HLA-A and HLA-B alleles for most subjects in the first cohort.

What was sequenced was PBMCs. The chain uses TRBV28 and TRBJ2-3, with no confidently assigned D gene. The clonotype comes from a woman under 40 in good health and CMV-seronegative. The CDR3 protein sequence reads: CASSRESRTDTQYF. The sequence in DNA is TGTGCCAGCAGCCGAGAGTCCCGCACAGATACGCAGTATTTT.